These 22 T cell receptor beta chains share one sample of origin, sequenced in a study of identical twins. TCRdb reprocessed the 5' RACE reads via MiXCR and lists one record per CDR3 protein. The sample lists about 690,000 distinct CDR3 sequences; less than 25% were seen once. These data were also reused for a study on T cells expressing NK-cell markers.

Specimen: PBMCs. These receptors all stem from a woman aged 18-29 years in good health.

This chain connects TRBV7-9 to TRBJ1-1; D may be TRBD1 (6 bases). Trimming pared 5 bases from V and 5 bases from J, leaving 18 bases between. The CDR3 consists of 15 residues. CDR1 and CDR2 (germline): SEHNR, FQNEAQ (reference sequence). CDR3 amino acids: CASSLRGRGSTEAFF. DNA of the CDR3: TGTGCCAGCAGCCTCCGAGGCAGGGGAAGTACTGAAGCTTTCTTT.

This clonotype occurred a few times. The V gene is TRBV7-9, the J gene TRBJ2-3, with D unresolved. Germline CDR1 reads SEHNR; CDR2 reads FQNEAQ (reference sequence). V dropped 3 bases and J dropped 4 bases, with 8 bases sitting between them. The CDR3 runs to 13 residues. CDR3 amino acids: CASSFTASDTQYF. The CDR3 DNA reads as TGTGCCAGCAGCTTTACAGCTTCAGATACGCAGTATTTT.

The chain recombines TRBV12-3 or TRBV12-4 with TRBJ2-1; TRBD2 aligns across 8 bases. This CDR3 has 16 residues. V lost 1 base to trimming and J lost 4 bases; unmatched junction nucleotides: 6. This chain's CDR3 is CASSLDFGGDYNEQFF. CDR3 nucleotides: TGTGCCAGCAGTTTAGATTTCGGGGGGGATTACAATGAGCAGTTCTTC.

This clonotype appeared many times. CDR3: CASSIGQGADTQYF. The DNA of the CDR3 is TGTGCCAGTAGTATAGGACAGGGGGCAGATACGCAGTATTTT. The chain couples TRBV19 to TRBJ2-3; 9 bases match TRBD1. The CDR3 contains 14 residues. Trimming at V came to 1 base and at J to 4 bases, leaving 0 bases not matched to a gene. Germline CDR1 LNHDA, CDR2 SQIVND (reference sequence).

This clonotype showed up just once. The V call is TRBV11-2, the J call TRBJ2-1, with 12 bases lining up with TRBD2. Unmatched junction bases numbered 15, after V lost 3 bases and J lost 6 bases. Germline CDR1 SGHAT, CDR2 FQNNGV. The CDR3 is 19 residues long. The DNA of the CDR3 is TGTGCCAGCAGCTTGTTCCTAGCGGGAGGGCCCAGTAATAGCAATGAGCAGTTCTTC. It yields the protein CASSLFLAGGPSNSNEQFF. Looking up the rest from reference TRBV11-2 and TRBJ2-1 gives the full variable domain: EAGVAQSPRYKIIEKRQSVAFWCNPISGHATLYWYQQILGQGPKLLIQFQNNGVVDDSQLPKDRFSAERLKGVDSTLKIQPAKLEDSAVYLCASSLFLAGGPSNSNEQFFGPGTRLTVL.

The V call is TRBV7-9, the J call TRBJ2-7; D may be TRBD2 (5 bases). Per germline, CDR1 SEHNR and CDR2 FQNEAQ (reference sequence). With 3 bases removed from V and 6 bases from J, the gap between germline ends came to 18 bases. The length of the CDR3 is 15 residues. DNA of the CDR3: TGTGCCAGCAGCTTTGGGAGTGCCGCCTTGTCCGAGCAGTACTTC. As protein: CASSFGSAALSEQYF.

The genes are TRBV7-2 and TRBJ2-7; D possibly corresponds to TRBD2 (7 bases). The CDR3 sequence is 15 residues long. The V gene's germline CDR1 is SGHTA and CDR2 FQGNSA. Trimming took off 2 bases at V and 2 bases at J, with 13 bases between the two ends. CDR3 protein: CASSLFGGRTYEQYF. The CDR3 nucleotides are TGTGCCAGCAGCTTATTCGGGGGGCGGACCTACGAGCAGTACTTC. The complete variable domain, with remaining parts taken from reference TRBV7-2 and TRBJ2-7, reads GAGVSQSPSNKVTEKGKDVELRCDPISGHTALYWYRQSLGQGLEFLIYFQGNSAPDKSGLPSDRFSAERTGGSVSTLTIQRTQQEDSAVYLCASSLFGGRTYEQYFGPGTRLTVT.

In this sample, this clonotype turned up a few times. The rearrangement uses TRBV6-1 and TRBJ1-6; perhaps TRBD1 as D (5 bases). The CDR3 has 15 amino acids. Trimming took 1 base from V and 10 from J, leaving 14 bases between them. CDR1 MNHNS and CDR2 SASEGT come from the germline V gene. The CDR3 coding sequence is TGTGCCAGCAGTGAAGGGGCCAGGGCGCGGTCACCCCTCCACTTT. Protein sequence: CASSEGARARSPLHF.

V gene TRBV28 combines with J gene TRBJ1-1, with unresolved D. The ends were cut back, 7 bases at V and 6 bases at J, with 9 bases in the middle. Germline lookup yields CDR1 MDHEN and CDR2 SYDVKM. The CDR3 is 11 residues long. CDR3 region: CASTYNSEAFF. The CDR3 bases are TGTGCCAGCACCTACAACTCTGAAGCTTTCTTT. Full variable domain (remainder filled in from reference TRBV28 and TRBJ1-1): DVKVTQSSRYLVKRTGEKVFLECVQDMDHENMFWYRQDPGLGLRLIYFSYDVKMKEKGDIPEGYSVSREKKERFSLILESASTNQTSMYLCASTYNSEAFFGQGTRLTVV.

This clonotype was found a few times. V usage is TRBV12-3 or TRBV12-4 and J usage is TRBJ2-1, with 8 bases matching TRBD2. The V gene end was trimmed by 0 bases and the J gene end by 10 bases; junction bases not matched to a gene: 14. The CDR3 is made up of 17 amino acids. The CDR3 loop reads CASSLALDPRGGREQFF. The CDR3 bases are TGTGCCAGCAGTTTAGCGCTGGACCCACGGGGGGGACGGGAGCAGTTCTTC.

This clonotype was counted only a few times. The DNA for the CDR3 is TGTGCCAGCAGTGAACGGGCCAACACAGATACGCAGTATTTT. This encodes CASSERANTDTQYF. This chain joins TRBV27 and TRBJ2-3, with D unclear. Germline CDR1 reads MNHEY; CDR2 reads SMNVEV (reference sequence). The CDR3 consists of 14 residues. The V gene lost 5 bases and the J gene lost 2 bases, with 11 bases spanning the gap.

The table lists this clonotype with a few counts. The CDR3 region is CSARVGGAGTQYF. CDR3 bases: TGCAGTGCTAGAGTCGGGGGGGCCGGTACGCAGTATTTT. The chain recombines TRBV20-1 with TRBJ2-3; 8 bases align to TRBD2. CDR1 is DFQATT, CDR2 SNEGSKA, per germline (reference sequence). Trimming at V came to 1 base and at J to 8 bases, leaving 5 bases not matched to a gene. The CDR3 runs 13 residues.

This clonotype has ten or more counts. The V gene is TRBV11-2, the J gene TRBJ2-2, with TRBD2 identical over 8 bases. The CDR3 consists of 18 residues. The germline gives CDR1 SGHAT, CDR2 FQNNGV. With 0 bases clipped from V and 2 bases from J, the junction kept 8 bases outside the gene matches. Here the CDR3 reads CASSLEGILAANTGELFF. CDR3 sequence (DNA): TGTGCCAGCAGCTTAGAGGGGATACTAGCGGCAAACACCGGGGAGCTGTTTTTT.

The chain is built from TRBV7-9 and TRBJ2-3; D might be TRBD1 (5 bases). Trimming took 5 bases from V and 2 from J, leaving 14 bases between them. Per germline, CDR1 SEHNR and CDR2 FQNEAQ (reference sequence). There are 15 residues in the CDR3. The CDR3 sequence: CASSPSGFPTDTQYF. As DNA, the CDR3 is TGTGCCAGCAGCCCCTCAGGGTTCCCCACAGATACGCAGTATTTT.

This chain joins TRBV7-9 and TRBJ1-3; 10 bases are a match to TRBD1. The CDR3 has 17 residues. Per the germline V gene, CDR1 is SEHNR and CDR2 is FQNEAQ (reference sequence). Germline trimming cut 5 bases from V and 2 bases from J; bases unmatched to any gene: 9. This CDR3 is CASSGDRGLEPGNTIYF. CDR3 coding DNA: TGTGCCAGCAGCGGAGACAGGGGGCTCGAACCTGGAAACACCATATATTTT.

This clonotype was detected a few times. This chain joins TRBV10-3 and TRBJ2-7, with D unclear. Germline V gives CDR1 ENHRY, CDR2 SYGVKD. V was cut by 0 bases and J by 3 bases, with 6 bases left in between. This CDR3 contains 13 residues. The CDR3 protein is CAISESTNYEQYF. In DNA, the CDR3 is TGTGCCATCAGTGAGTCAACTAACTACGAGCAGTACTTC.

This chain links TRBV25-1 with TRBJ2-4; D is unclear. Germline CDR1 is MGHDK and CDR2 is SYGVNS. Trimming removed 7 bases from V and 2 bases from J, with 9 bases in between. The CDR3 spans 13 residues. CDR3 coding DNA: TGTGCCAGCACCAGAGATACCAAAAACATTCAGTACTTC. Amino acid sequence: CASTRDTKNIQYF.

Here the CDR3 DNA reads TGTGCCACAGGAGGGCTAGCTGAGCAGTTCTTC. It codes for CATGGLAEQFF. The chain is built from TRBV10-3 and TRBJ2-1, with D tentatively TRBD2 (6 bases). Deletions cut 10 bases from V and 9 bases from J, with 13 bases between. Germline-derived CDR1 and CDR2 are ENHRY and SYGVKD. The CDR3 totals 11 residues.

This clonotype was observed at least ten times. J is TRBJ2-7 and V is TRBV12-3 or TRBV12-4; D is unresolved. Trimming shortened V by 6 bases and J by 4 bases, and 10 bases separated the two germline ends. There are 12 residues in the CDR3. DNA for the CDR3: TGTGCCAGCAGCTACTCCGAGTACGAGCAGTACTTC. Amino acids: CASSYSEYEQYF.

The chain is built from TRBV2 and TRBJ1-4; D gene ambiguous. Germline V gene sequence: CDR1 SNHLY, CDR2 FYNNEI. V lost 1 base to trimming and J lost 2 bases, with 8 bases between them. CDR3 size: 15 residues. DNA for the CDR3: TGTGCCAGCAGTGAAGAGCCCTTGACTAATGAAAAACTGTTTTTT. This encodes CASSEEPLTNEKLFF.

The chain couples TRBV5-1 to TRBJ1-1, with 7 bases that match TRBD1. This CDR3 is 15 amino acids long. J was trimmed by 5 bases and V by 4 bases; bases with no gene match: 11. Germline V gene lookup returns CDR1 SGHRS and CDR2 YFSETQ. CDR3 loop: CASSRPQARGTEAFF. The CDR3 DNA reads TGCGCCAGCAGCCGGCCTCAGGCCAGGGGGACTGAAGCTTTCTTT. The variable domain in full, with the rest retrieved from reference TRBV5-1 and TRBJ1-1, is KAGVTQTPRYLIKTRGQQVTLSCSPISGHRSVSWYQQTPGQGLQFLFEYFSETQRNKGNFPGRFSGRQFSNSRSEMNVSTLELGDSALYLCASSRPQARGTEAFFGQGTRLTVV.

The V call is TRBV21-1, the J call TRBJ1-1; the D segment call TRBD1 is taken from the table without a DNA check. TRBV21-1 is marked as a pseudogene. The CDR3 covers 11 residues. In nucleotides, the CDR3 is TGTGCCAGCAGCCGGGACAAGGAAGCTTTCTTT. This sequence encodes CASSRDKEAFF.